The entry below describes one TCR beta chain. As yet, its antigen is unknown. This sample was included in a study of T cell responses to AZD1222 COVID-19 vaccine. Study conclusions and caveats: It was only after the peak T cell response that any repertoires were sampled. CD4 TCRs linked to vaccination spanned spike, dominating at 160-218 and 743-854.

CDR3 length: 15 amino acids. V lost 5 bases and J 3 bases, leaving 15 bases between the germline ends. Germline V lookup: CDR1 LNHNV, CDR2 YYDKDF (reference sequence). Second-dose intervals of approximately 4 or approximately 12 weeks were pooled. Assay: immunoSEQ multiplex PCR; the TCRdb copy retains only in-frame clones and omits some. The table shows roughly 140,000 clones, with roughly nine tenths occurring only once. The genes are TRBV15 and TRBJ2-3; D perhaps matches TRBD2 (6 bases). The clonotype was recovered from an adult who received the AZD1222 COVID-19 vaccine. The starting material was peripheral blood, obtained 28 days after the second AZD1222 dose. CDR3 in amino acids: CATSVSRGYTDTQYF. In DNA form, the CDR3 reads TGTGCCACCAGCGTAAGCCGGGGGTATACAGATACGCAGTATTTT.